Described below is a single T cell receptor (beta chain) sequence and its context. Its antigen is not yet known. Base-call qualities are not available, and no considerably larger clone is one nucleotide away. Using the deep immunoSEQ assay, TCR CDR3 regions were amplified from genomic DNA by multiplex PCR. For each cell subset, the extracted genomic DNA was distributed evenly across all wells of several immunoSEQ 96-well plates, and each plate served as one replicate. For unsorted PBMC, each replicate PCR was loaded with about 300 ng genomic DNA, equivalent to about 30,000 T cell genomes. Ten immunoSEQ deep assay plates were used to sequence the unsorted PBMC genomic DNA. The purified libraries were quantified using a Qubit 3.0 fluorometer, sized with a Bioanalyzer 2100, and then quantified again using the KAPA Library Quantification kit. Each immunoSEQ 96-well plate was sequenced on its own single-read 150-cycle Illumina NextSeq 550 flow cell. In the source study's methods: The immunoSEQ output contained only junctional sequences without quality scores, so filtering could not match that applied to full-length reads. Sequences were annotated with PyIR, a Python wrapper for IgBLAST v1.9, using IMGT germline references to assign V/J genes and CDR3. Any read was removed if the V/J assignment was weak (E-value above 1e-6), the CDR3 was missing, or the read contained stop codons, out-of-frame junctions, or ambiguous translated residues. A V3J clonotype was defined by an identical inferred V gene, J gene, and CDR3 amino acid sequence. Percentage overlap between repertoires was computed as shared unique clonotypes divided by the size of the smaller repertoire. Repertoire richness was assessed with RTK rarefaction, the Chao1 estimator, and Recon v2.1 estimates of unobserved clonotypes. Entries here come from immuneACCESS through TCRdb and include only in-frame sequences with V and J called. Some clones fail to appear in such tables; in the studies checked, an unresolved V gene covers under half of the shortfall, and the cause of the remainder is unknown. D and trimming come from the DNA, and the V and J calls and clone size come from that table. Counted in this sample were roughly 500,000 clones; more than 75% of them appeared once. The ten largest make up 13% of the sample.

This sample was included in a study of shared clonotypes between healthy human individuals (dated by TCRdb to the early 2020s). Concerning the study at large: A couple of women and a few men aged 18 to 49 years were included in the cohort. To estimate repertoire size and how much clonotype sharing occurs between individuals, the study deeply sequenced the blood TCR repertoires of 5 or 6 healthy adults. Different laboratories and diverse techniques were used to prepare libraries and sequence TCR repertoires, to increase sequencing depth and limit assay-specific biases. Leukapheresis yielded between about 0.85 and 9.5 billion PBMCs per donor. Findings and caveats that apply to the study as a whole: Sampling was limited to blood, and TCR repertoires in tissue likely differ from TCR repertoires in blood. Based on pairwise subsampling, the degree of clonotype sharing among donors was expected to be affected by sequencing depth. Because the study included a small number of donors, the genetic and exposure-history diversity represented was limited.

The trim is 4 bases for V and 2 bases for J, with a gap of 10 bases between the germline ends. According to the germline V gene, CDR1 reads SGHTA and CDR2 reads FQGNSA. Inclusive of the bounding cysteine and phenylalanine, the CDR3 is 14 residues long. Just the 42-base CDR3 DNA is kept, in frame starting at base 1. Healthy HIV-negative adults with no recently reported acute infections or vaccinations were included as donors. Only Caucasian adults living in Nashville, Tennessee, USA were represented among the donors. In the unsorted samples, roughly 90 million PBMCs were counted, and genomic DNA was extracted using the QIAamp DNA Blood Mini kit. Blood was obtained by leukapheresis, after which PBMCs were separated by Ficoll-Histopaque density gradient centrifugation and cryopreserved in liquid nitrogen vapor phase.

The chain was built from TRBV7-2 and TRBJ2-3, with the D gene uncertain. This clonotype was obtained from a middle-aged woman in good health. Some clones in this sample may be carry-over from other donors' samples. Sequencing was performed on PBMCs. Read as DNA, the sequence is TGTGCCAGCAGCTACGGGTTCCACACAGATACGCAGTATTTT. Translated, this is CASSYGFHTDTQYF.